This T cell receptor beta chain originates from a study of blood T cell repertoires in COVID-19. As for the study in general: T cells, B-cell-depleted T cells, or PBMCs supplied cDNA or gDNA.

With V trimmed by 2 bases and J by 2 bases, 8 bases remained unmatched. There are 17 residues in the CDR3. CDR1 and CDR2 from the germline V gene are SGHAT and FQNNGV. Methods used by the authors: Estimation of nucleated cell counts relied on the amplification of reference gene primers. Generated by immunoSEQ multiplex PCR, the TCRdb table keeps only in-frame clones and is missing some. V and J calls and clone size follow that table, whereas D and trimming were derived from the DNA. The table includes 300,000 to 350,000 clones, approximately 87% detected once. The rearrangement links TRBV11-2 to TRBJ2-7; 11 positions match TRBD1. The sample comprised peripheral blood. This sequence originates from a woman in her thirties with COVID-19, enrolled during active disease. Here the CDR3 reads CASSLQSGTGGTYEQYF. In nucleotides, the CDR3 is TGTGCCAGCAGCTTACAAAGCGGGACAGGGGGAACCTACGAGCAGTACTTC.